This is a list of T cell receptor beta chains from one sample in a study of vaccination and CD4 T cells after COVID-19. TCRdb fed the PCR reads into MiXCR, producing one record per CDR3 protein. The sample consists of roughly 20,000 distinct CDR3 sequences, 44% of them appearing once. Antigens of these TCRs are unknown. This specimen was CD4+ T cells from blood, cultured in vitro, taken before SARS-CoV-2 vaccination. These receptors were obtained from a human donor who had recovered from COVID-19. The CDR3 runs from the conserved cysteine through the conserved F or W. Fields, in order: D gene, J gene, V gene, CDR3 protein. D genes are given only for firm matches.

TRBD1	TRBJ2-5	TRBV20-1	CSARRPGQGQTQYF
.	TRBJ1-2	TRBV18	CASSPTAQNYGYTF
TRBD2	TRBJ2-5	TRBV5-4	CASSFPSGQETQYF
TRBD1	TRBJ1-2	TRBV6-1	CASTPGQSFGGYTF
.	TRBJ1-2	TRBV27	CASSLASNYGYTF
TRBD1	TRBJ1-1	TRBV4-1	CASSQIPGQGSTEAFF
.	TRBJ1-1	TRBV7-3	CASSPQRGLGTEAFF
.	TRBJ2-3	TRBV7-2	CASSPLGSQGYTQYF
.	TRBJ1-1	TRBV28	CASAGRGRNGEAFF
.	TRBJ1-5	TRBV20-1	CSASSSNQPQHF
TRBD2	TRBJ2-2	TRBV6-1	CASREAGDWELFF
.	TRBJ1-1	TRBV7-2	CASSSVGGATEAFF
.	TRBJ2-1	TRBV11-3	CASLGPSNEQFF
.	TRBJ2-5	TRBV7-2	CASSFGGGSETQYF